This T cell receptor beta chain was captured in a study of OX40 agonist ivuxolimab in advanced cancers. This clone has only one observation. Trimming took off 2 bases at V and 1 base at J, with 11 bases between the two ends. The germline CDR1 and CDR2 sequences are KGHSH and LQKENI. The CDR3 is 15 amino acids. The method was immunoSEQ multiplex PCR; TCRdb's version includes in-frame clones alone and lacks a portion of them. The sample has over 55,000 clones, about 94% seen once. This chain connects TRBV18 to TRBJ1-2; D unclear. The TCR comes from an adult with an advanced solid tumor such as melanoma, head and neck, liver or kidney cancer. Sequencing used CD4+ or CD8+ T cells sorted from blood, obtained in a trial of the OX40 agonist ivuxolimab. CDR3 bases: TGTGCCAGCTCACCAAGGACGGACGTTAACTATGGCTACACCTTC. Encoded protein: CASSPRTDVNYGYTF.